A selection of T cell receptor beta chains follows, all from one sample in a study of blood T cell repertoires in COVID-19. The table came from immunoSEQ multiplex PCR; TCRdb's copy has only in-frame clones and leaves some out. Found here are roughly 250,000 clones, approximately 85% of them singletons; the top ten hold approximately 13%. Source material: peripheral blood. These receptors came from a woman aged 60-75 years with active or convalescent COVID-19. CDR3s leave out the opening cysteine and the closing phenylalanine or tryptophan. Some rows mark clone size as missing; the rest say once, few, many or name a class of expanded clone.

CDR3aa: ASSEGTGGVNEQY
abundance: few
v_gene: TRBV9
j_gene: TRBJ2-7

CDR3aa: ASSLGQEGAEAF
abundance: -
v_gene: TRBV11-2
j_gene: TRBJ1-1

CDR3aa: ASSLGNTIY
abundance: once
v_gene: TRBV19
j_gene: TRBJ1-3

CDR3aa: ASSCRRGGAEAF
abundance: -
v_gene: TRBV27
j_gene: TRBJ1-1

CDR3aa: ASSQVLGSHSPLH
abundance: -
v_gene: TRBV3-1/TRBV3-2
j_gene: TRBJ1-6

CDR3aa: ASSQAPGQGRDEQY
abundance: -
v_gene: TRBV4-1
j_gene: TRBJ2-7

CDR3aa: ASRGTGGWSQH
abundance: -
v_gene: TRBV6-5
j_gene: TRBJ1-5

CDR3aa: SVRRQGFYNEQF
abundance: once
v_gene: TRBV29-1
j_gene: TRBJ2-1

CDR3aa: ASCLERGRHEQF
abundance: once
v_gene: TRBV6-5
j_gene: TRBJ2-1

CDR3aa: ASSFAGSGETQY
abundance: -
v_gene: TRBV5-5
j_gene: TRBJ2-5

CDR3aa: ASSSGTAPYEQY
abundance: few
v_gene: TRBV5-1
j_gene: TRBJ2-7

CDR3aa: ASSGQGRSSGANVLT
abundance: many
v_gene: TRBV7-2
j_gene: TRBJ2-6

CDR3aa: ASSRQGEDTIY
abundance: -
v_gene: TRBV27
j_gene: TRBJ1-3

CDR3aa: AISELGRGRTEAF
abundance: -
v_gene: TRBV10-3
j_gene: TRBJ1-1

CDR3aa: SAVLPGEAF
abundance: -
v_gene: TRBV29-1
j_gene: TRBJ1-1

CDR3aa: ASSIWQGDQPQH
abundance: -
v_gene: TRBV19
j_gene: TRBJ1-5

CDR3aa: ASSQASGGVNEQF
abundance: few
v_gene: TRBV3-1/TRBV3-2
j_gene: TRBJ2-1

CDR3aa: ASSEGDRDTEAF
abundance: -
v_gene: TRBV10-2
j_gene: TRBJ1-1

CDR3aa: ASSSRQRPNQPQH
abundance: -
v_gene: TRBV27
j_gene: TRBJ1-5

CDR3aa: ASSEALITGVGTEAF
abundance: -
v_gene: TRBV6-1
j_gene: TRBJ1-1

CDR3aa: ASSPGLTGRYEQY
abundance: -
v_gene: TRBV18
j_gene: TRBJ2-7

CDR3aa: ASSRGLAGPYEQY
abundance: few
v_gene: TRBV10-1
j_gene: TRBJ2-7

CDR3aa: ASYSLNTEAF
abundance: once
v_gene: TRBV6-4
j_gene: TRBJ1-1

CDR3aa: ASGLLAKEQY
abundance: few
v_gene: TRBV12-5
j_gene: TRBJ2-7

CDR3aa: ASSPLASNTEAF
abundance: -
v_gene: TRBV18
j_gene: TRBJ1-1

CDR3aa: ASSQDTSSYEQY
abundance: once
v_gene: TRBV6-6
j_gene: TRBJ2-7

CDR3aa: ASTIKGEGYT
abundance: few
v_gene: TRBV6-5
j_gene: TRBJ1-2

CDR3aa: ASSGRENTEAF
abundance: -
v_gene: TRBV9
j_gene: TRBJ1-1

CDR3aa: ASSPGLISGNTIY
abundance: -
v_gene: TRBV2
j_gene: TRBJ1-3

CDR3aa: ASSSLRQGPNSPLH
abundance: -
v_gene: TRBV7-9
j_gene: TRBJ1-6

CDR3aa: ASSPFRGGADTQY
abundance: -
v_gene: TRBV3-1/TRBV3-2
j_gene: TRBJ2-3

CDR3aa: ASSYSRTSETQY
abundance: -
v_gene: TRBV6-5
j_gene: TRBJ2-5

CDR3aa: ASNPSGQETQY
abundance: -
v_gene: TRBV9
j_gene: TRBJ2-5

CDR3aa: ASSDGQSYEQY
abundance: -
v_gene: TRBV7-9
j_gene: TRBJ2-7

CDR3aa: ASSYIRTVEAF
abundance: -
v_gene: TRBV6-2/TRBV6-3
j_gene: TRBJ1-1